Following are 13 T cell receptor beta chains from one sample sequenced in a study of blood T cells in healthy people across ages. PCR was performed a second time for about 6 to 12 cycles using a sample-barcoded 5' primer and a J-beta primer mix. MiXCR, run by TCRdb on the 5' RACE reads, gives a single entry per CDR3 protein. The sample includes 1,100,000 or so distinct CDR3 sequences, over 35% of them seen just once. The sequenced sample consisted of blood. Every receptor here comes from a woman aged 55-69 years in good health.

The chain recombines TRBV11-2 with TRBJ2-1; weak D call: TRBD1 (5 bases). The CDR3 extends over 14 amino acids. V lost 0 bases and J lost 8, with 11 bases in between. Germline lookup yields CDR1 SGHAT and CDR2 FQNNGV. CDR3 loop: CASSLDRVTDEQFF. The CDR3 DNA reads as TGTGCCAGCAGCTTAGACAGGGTCACGGATGAGCAGTTCTTC.

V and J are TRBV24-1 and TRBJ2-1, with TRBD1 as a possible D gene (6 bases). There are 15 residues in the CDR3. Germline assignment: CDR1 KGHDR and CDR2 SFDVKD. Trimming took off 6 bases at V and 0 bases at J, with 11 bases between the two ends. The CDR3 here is CATSHTGSSYNEQFF. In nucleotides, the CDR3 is TGTGCCACCAGTCATACAGGGAGCTCCTACAATGAGCAGTTCTTC.

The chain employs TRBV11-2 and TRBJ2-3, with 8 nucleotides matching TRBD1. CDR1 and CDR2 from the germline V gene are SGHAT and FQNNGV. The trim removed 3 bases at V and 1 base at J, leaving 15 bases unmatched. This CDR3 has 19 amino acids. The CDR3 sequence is CASSFESRQGTWGTDTQYF. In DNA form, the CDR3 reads TGTGCCAGCAGCTTCGAATCGAGACAGGGGACATGGGGCACAGATACGCAGTATTTT.

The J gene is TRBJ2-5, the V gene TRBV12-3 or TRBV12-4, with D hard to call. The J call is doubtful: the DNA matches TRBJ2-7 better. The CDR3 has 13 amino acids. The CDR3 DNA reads TGTGCCACCGGACCCAGGAACCGCTACGAGCAGTACTTC. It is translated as CATGPRNRYEQYF.

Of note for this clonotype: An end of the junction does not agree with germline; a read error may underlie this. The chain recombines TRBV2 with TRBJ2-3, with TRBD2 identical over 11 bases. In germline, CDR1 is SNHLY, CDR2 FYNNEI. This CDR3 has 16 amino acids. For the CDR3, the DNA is TGTGCCAGCAGACCGGGACTAGCGGTTAGCACAGATACGCGGTATTTT. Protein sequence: CASRPGLAVSTDTRYF.

DNA for the CDR3: TGCAGTGCTAGACCAGCGGGAGGGCTGGGCTACGAGCAGTACTTC. Its translation is CSARPAGGLGYEQYF. V and J are TRBV20-1 and TRBJ2-7, with 10 bases lining up with TRBD2. The CDR3 runs 15 residues. Germline V CDR1 and CDR2: DFQATT, SNEGSKA (reference sequence). The V gene end was trimmed by 2 bases and the J gene end by 3 bases; junction bases not matched to a gene: 7.

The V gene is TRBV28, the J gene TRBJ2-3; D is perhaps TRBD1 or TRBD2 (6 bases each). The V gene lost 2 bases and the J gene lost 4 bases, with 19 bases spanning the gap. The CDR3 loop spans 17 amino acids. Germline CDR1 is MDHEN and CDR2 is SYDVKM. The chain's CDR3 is CASSLAGTPHRADTQYF. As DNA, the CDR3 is TGTGCCAGCAGTTTAGCGGGGACACCTCATAGGGCAGATACGCAGTATTTT.

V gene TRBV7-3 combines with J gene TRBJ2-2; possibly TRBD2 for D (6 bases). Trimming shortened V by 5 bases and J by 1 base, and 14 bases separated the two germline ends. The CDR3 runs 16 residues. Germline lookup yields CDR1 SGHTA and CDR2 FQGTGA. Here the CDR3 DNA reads TGTGCCAGCAGCCCCATGGGGGGTCGGAACACCGGGGAGCTGTTTTTT. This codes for CASSPMGGRNTGELFF.

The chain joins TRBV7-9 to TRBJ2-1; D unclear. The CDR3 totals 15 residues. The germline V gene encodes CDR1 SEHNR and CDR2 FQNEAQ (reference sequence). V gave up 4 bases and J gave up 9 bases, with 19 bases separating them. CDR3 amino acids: CASSSPLNLGSEQFF. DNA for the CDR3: TGTGCCAGCAGCTCGCCCTTAAACCTGGGCAGTGAGCAGTTCTTC.

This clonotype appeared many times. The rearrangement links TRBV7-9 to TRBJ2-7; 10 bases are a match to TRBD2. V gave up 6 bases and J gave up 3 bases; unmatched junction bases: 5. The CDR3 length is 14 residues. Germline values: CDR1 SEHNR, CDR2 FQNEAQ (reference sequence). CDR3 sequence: CASSLLAGRYEQYF. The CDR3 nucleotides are TGTGCCAGCAGTTTACTAGCGGGACGCTACGAGCAGTACTTC.

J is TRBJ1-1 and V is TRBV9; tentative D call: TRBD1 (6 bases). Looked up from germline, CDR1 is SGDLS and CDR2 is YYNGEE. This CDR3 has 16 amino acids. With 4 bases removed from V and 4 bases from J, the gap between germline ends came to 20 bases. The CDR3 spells CASSPAGGGWITEAFF. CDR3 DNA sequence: TGTGCCAGCAGCCCCGCGGGAGGGGGGTGGATCACTGAAGCTTTCTTT.

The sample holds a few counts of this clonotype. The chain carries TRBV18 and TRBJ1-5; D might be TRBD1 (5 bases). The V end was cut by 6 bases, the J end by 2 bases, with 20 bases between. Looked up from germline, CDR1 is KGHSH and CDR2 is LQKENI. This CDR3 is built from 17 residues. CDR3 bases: TGTGCCAGCTCCACGGGGGTAGGCGATATCGGCAATCAGCCCCAGCATTTT. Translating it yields CASSTGVGDIGNQPQHF.

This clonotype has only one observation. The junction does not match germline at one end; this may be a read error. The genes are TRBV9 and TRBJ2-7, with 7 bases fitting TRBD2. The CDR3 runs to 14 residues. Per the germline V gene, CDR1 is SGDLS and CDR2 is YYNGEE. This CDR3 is CASSVLASGYEQYF. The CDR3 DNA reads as TGCGCCAGCAGCGTTTTGGCTAGCGGTTACGAGCAGTACTTC.